This record looks at one T cell receptor (beta chain) sequence and its context. TCRdb reprocessed the RT-PCR reads with MiXCR, giving one entry per CDR3 protein. The sample lists approximately 680,000 distinct CDR3 sequences, approximately 14% occurring once. This sample is drawn from a study of response to subunit inactivated influenza vaccine. The TCR was taken from a man aged 45 to 65 who received an inactivated influenza vaccine. The input for sequencing was PBMCs from blood, taken roughly 12 days after vaccination.

For the CDR3, the DNA is TGCAGTGCTAGTAAGCTAGCGGCAAACTACGAGCAGTACTTC. It translates to CSASKLAANYEQYF. The V and J genes are TRBV20-1 and TRBJ2-7; 7 bases fit TRBD2. This CDR3 is 14 amino acids long. Germline V lookup: CDR1 DFQATT, CDR2 SNEGSKA (reference sequence). The V segment lost 3 bases and the J segment 3 bases; nucleotides outside the gene matches: 8.